Below, 26 T cell receptor beta chains from the same sample are listed, as sequenced in a study of cytomegalovirus exposure and HLA in healthy donors. PCR was performed using 60 Vbeta and 13 Jbeta primers. The protocol was immunoSEQ multiplex PCR, while the TCRdb copy is restricted to in-frame clones and leaves out a portion. This sample carries over 100,000 clones, 60% to 85% of them seen once, and the ten largest clones take approximately 12%. The sequenced material came from PBMCs. The receptors derive from a woman between 40 and 50 years old in good health and CMV-seropositive.

The chain carries TRBV15 and TRBJ2-7; D is perhaps TRBD1 (6 bases). This CDR3 region has 15 residues. V dropped 1 base and J dropped 6 bases, with 16 bases sitting between them. The germline V gene encodes CDR1 LNHNV and CDR2 YYDKDF (reference sequence). The CDR3 region has the DNA TGTGCCACCAGCAGAGCTAACAGGGAATCGGCCGAGCAGTACTTC. It encodes CATSRANRESAEQYF.

V usage is TRBV7-2 and J usage is TRBJ2-1; TRBD2 might be the D (5 bases). This CDR3 contains 15 residues. CDR1 and CDR2 (germline): SGHTA, FQGNSA. The germline V and J ends were trimmed by 6 bases and 4 bases, with 16 bases remaining between them. CDR3: CASSSRGVGYNEQFF. The CDR3 DNA reads as TGTGCCAGCAGTTCTCGGGGAGTCGGGTACAATGAGCAGTTCTTC.

Here the CDR3 DNA reads TGTGCCACCTCTAAGCTCGACAACACAGATACGCAGTATTTT. Translated, it gives CATSKLDNTDTQYF. This chain links TRBV10-3 with TRBJ2-3; no firm D call. The CDR3 contains 14 residues. Germline-derived CDR1 and CDR2 are ENHRY and SYGVKD. V was trimmed by 10 bases and J by 2 bases, leaving 16 bases between them.

In nucleotides, the CDR3 is TGTGCCAGTAGTATCGGGGGGACGGGAACCTACGAGCAGTACTTC. This encodes CASSIGGTGTYEQYF. The V gene is TRBV19, the J gene TRBJ2-7, with 7 bases aligning to TRBD2. With 3 bases clipped from V and 2 bases from J, the junction kept 7 bases outside the gene matches. This CDR3 is built from 15 residues. CDR1 is LNHDA, CDR2 SQIVND, per germline (reference sequence).

This clone occurred a few times. DNA of the CDR3: TGCGCCAGCAGCGTGCTTTTAGCGGGGGGCGAGAATGAGCAGTTCTTC. Its translation: CASSVLLAGGENEQFF. The rearrangement uses TRBV5-1 and TRBJ2-1, with TRBD2 matching over 10 bases. V dropped 4 bases and J dropped 7; count of bases not matched to a gene: 11. Germline V gene sequence: CDR1 SGHRS, CDR2 YFSETQ. This CDR3 spans 16 amino acids.

The gene calls are TRBV10-3 and TRBJ1-1, with D maybe TRBD1 (5 bases). The CDR3 contains 13 residues. Germline lookup yields CDR1 ENHRY and CDR2 SYGVKD. With 8 bases removed from V and 0 bases from J, the gap between germline ends came to 10 bases. The CDR3 sequence: CAIGGGMNTEAFF. CDR3 nucleotides: TGTGCCATCGGGGGGGGGATGAACACTGAAGCTTTCTTT.

The chain recombines TRBV4-1 with TRBJ1-5; D is ambiguous. The CDR3 loop spans 16 amino acids. Germline CDR1 is MGHRA and CDR2 is YSYEKL. V was shortened by 1 base and J by 1 base, with 11 bases between the two germline ends. Here the CDR3 reads CASSQALVLSNQPQHF. CDR3 in DNA: TGCGCCAGCAGCCAAGCTCTAGTTCTCAGCAATCAGCCCCAGCATTTT.

The chain couples TRBV7-8 to TRBJ2-7; TRBD2 matches 8 bases. This CDR3 contains 13 residues. V gave up 4 bases and J gave up 7 bases; unmatched junction bases: 6. CDR1 is SGHVS, CDR2 FQNEAQ, per germline. For the CDR3, the DNA is TGTGCCAGCAGCTCGGGGGGGCGTAGGGAGCAGTACTTC. This gives the protein CASSSGGRREQYF.

The rearrangement links TRBV7-9 to TRBJ1-6; 7 nucleotides agree with TRBD1. Unmatched junction bases numbered 5, after V lost 4 bases and J lost 2 bases. There are 16 residues in the CDR3. CDR1 is SEHNR and CDR2 is FQNEAQ in the germline V gene (reference sequence). CDR3 DNA: TGTGCCAGCAGCTCCCGAGGGGGCCCCTATAATTCACCCCTCCACTTT. Its protein is CASSSRGGPYNSPLHF.

The CDR3 is CAWRGGGNTIYF. CDR3 coding DNA: TGTGCCTGGAGAGGGGGCGGAAACACCATATATTTT. The gene calls are TRBV30 and TRBJ1-3; 7 nucleotides match TRBD1. In germline, CDR1 is GTSNPN, CDR2 SVGIG (reference sequence). Trimming at V came to 3 bases and at J to 4 bases, leaving 0 bases not matched to a gene. This CDR3 spans 12 amino acids.

This sequence joins TRBV7-9 and TRBJ1-1; D not certain. V shed 5 bases and J shed 0 bases, with 7 bases lying between them. Germline CDR1 is SEHNR and CDR2 is FQNEAQ (reference sequence). This CDR3 region has 13 residues. CDR3 amino acids: CASSRGVNTEAFF. CDR3 DNA sequence: TGTGCCAGCAGCCGGGGAGTGAACACTGAAGCTTTCTTT.

The chain carries TRBV7-9 and TRBJ2-7; D ambiguous. The germline V gene has CDR1 SEHNR and CDR2 FQNEAQ (reference sequence). The CDR3 is 13 residues long. V was pared by 1 base and J by 8 bases, with 12 bases between. CDR3 nucleotides: TGTGCCAGCAGCTTAGGGCCCGGCGGCCAGCAGTACTTC. Protein sequence: CASSLGPGGQQYF.

This chain connects TRBV7-8 to TRBJ1-4, with TRBD1 as a possible D gene (6 bases). The V and J ends lost 5 bases and 8 bases respectively, with 18 bases between them. The CDR3 is 15 amino acids. Per the germline V gene, CDR1 is SGHVS and CDR2 is FQNEAQ. Written as DNA, the CDR3 is TGTGCCAGCAGCACCCGGACAGTCCGACCGGAAAAACTGTTTTTT. This translates into CASSTRTVRPEKLFF. The full variable domain, completed using reference TRBV7-8 and TRBJ1-4, is GAGVSQSPRYKVAKRGQDVALRCDPISGHVSLFWYQQALGQGPEFLTYFQNEAQLDKSGLPSDRFFAERPEGSVSTLKIQRTQQEDSAVYLCASSTRTVRPEKLFFGSGTQLSVL.

The chain links TRBV5-4 to TRBJ1-2; no reliable D call. The V and J ends lost 0 bases and 3 bases respectively, with 9 bases between them. Per the germline V gene, CDR1 is SGHNT and CDR2 is YYREEE (reference sequence). The CDR3 runs 14 residues. The chain's CDR3 is CASSLGAQHYGYTF. The CDR3 region has the DNA TGTGCCAGCAGCTTGGGGGCCCAGCACTATGGCTACACCTTC.

The CDR3 reads CASSEFTGGQETQYF. The CDR3 DNA sequence: TGTGCCAGCAGTGAGTTTACAGGGGGACAAGAGACCCAGTACTTC. The chain uses TRBV6-1 and TRBJ2-5; 8 nucleotides align to TRBD1. J was trimmed by 2 bases and V by 3 bases; bases with no gene match: 5. This CDR3 spans 15 amino acids. Germline V lookup: CDR1 MNHNS, CDR2 SASEGT.

The chain is built from TRBV16 and TRBJ1-6; perhaps TRBD1 as D (6 bases). This CDR3 is built from 16 residues. CDR1 KGHSY and CDR2 FQNENV come from the germline V gene. Trimming removed 5 bases from V and 6 bases from J, with 17 bases in between. CDR3 DNA: TGTGCCAGCAGCAAAACTCGACAGGAGTTTAATTCACCCCTCCACTTT. Translated, it gives CASSKTRQEFNSPLHF.

This clone has just a few counts. The J gene is TRBJ1-5, the V gene TRBV27; TRBD1 matches at 8 bases. Germline lookup yields CDR1 MNHEY and CDR2 SMNVEV (reference sequence). Trimming took 6 bases from V and 6 from J; bases not matched to a gene: 13. CDR3 length: 16 amino acids. CDR3 coding DNA: TGTGCCAGCAGCCTACGGTGGCAGGGGGCACCTCAGCCCCAGCATTTT. Its protein is CASSLRWQGAPQPQHF.

The chain couples TRBV2 to TRBJ2-7; 7 bases align to TRBD2. CDR1 is SNHLY and CDR2 is FYNNEI in the germline V gene. This CDR3 comprises 17 residues. Losses at the gene ends were 1 base for V and 0 bases for J; bases not matched to a gene: 9. The CDR3 DNA is TGTGCCAGCAGTGAAGGGGTCTTGCGGGGGTCCTCCTACGAGCAGTACTTC. Translated, it gives CASSEGVLRGSSYEQYF.

This clone was counted between two and nine times. This sequence joins TRBV6-1 and TRBJ1-1; 7 nucleotides align to TRBD1. Germline trimming cut 4 bases from V and 6 bases from J; bases unmatched to any gene: 5. The V gene's germline CDR1 is MNHNS and CDR2 SASEGT. The CDR3 sequence is 13 residues long. CDR3 bases: TGTGCCAGCAGTGTAAACAGGGGAGCTGAAGCTTTCTTT. It encodes CASSVNRGAEAFF.

In nucleotides, the CDR3 is TGTGCCAGCTCACCAGAGGGACTAGCGGGGGTCCGGTACTTC. This gives the protein CASSPEGLAGVRYF. The chain has TRBV18 and TRBJ2-7; 14 bases agree with TRBD2. With 2 bases clipped from V and 12 bases from J, the junction kept 6 bases outside the gene matches. Per germline, CDR1 KGHSH and CDR2 LQKENI. The CDR3 totals 14 residues.

This chain uses TRBV21-1 with TRBJ2-5; the table's D call of TRBD1 was not tested on the DNA. TRBV21-1 is a known pseudogene. The CDR3 consists of 13 residues. As DNA, the CDR3 is TGTGCCAGTCCGGGACAAAAATTCGAGACCCAGTACTTC. Translating it yields CASPGQKFETQYF.

The chain joins TRBV6-5 to TRBJ2-7; 7 bases map to TRBD1. The germline V gene encodes CDR1 MNHEY and CDR2 SVGAGI. The CDR3 has 14 residues. The V and J ends lost 6 bases and 6 bases, in that order; junction bases with no gene match: 11. CDR3 amino acids: CASRLGQFRGEQYF. CDR3 nucleotides: TGTGCCAGCAGACTGGGACAGTTTCGGGGCGAGCAGTACTTC.

The chain combines TRBV7-2 with TRBJ2-1; 8 bases align to TRBD2. Germline V gives CDR1 SGHTA, CDR2 FQGNSA. CDR3 length: 16 amino acids. V lost 1 base, J lost 4 bases, and 6 bases stayed unmatched. The CDR3 region is CASSLDAGGTYNEQFF. Written as DNA, the CDR3 is TGTGCCAGCAGCTTAGACGCGGGGGGTACATACAATGAGCAGTTCTTC.

The gene calls are TRBV18 and TRBJ2-5; 9 nucleotides agree with TRBD1. This CDR3 comprises 14 residues. CDR1 KGHSH and CDR2 LQKENI come from the germline V gene. The J segment lost 6 bases and the V segment lost 7 bases, leaving 9 bases of the junction unmatched. CDR3 sequence (DNA): TGTGCCAGCTGGAAGACAGGGGGATCGCAGACCCAGTACTTC. This codes for CASWKTGGSQTQYF.

This clone was detected only a few times. V usage is TRBV4-1 and J usage is TRBJ2-7; D ambiguous. This CDR3 is built from 15 residues. CDR1 is MGHRA, CDR2 YSYEKL, per germline. V lost 4 bases, J lost 2 bases, and 15 bases lay in between. CDR3 amino acids: CASSRERAVTYEQYF. In nucleotides, the CDR3 is TGCGCCAGCAGCCGAGAACGTGCAGTTACCTACGAGCAGTACTTC.

As to this clone: The sample carries other DNA sequences with the same CDR3. The V gene is TRBV4-2, the J gene TRBJ2-3; possible D gene TRBD1, 6 bases. Germline V gene data show CDR1 as LGHNA and CDR2 as YNFKEQ. With 3 bases removed from V and 1 base from J, the gap between germline ends came to 20 bases. This CDR3 has 18 residues. CDR3 residues: CASSQAGLSGARTDTQYF. CDR3 DNA: TGTGCCAGCAGCCAGGCCGGCCTTTCAGGGGCCCGCACAGATACGCAGTATTTT.